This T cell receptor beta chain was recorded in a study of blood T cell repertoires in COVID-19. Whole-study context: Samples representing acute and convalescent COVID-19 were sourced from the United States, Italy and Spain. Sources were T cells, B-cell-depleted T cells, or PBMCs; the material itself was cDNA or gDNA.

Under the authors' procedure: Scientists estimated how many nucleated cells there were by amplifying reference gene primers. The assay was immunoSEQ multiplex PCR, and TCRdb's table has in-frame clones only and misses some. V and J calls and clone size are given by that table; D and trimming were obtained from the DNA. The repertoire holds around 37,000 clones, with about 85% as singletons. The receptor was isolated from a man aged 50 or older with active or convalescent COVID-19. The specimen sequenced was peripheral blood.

The CDR3 loop reads CASRWGQGTHEQYF. The CDR3 DNA reads as TGTGCCAGCAGGTGGGGACAGGGGACCCACGAGCAGTACTTC. The chain combines TRBV6-5 with TRBJ2-7; 10 positions agree with TRBD1. The junction had 7 bases not matched to a gene; V was cut back by 6 bases and J by 5 bases. This CDR3 is 14 amino acids long. Germline CDR1 and CDR2: MNHEY and SVGAGI.